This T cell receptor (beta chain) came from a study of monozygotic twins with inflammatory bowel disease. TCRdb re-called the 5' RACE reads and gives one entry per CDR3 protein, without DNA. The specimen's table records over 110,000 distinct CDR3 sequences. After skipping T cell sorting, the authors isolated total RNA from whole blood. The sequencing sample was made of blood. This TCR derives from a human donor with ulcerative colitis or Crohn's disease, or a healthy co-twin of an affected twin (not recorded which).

The CDR3 sequence is CASSLEPGGGAERSYNEQFF. This chain uses TRBV5-1 with TRBJ2-1; absent DNA, TCRdb's TRBD2 call cannot be checked. The length of the CDR3 is 20 residues. The germline V gene encodes CDR1 SGHRS and CDR2 YFSETQ.